Listed below are T cell receptor beta chains from one sample, sequenced in a study of response to subunit inactivated influenza vaccine. TCRdb fed the RT-PCR reads into MiXCR, producing one record per CDR3 protein. The table lists 800,000 or so distinct CDR3 sequences, 21% of them singletons. Sequencing used PBMCs from blood, obtained 5 to 6 days after vaccination. All receptors come from a man aged 50-60 years who received an inactivated influenza vaccine. Each CDR3 is given with its conserved first and last residue. Each record gives: J gene, clone size, V gene, D gene, CDR3 protein, CDR3 DNA. D genes are given only for firm matches. Not all rows give a size; the values are once, few, many and, for expanded clones, a class.

TRBJ2-3 | . | TRBV11-2 | TRBD2 | CASSSYVLAGGPSDTQYF | TGTGCCAGCAGCTCGTATGTCCTAGCGGGGGGGCCATCAGATACGCAGTATTTT
TRBJ1-1 | few | TRBV7-2 | . | CASSQGAGALTEAFF | TGTGCCAGCAGCCAAGGAGCAGGGGCATTAACTGAAGCTTTCTTT
TRBJ2-7 | few | TRBV27 | . | CASGPHEQYF | TGTGCCAGCGGTCCCCACGAGCAGTACTTC
TRBJ2-7 | . | TRBV19 | TRBD1 | CASTKQGSYEQYF | TGTGCCAGTACGAAACAGGGGAGCTACGAGCAGTACTTC
TRBJ1-5 | . | TRBV12-3/TRBV12-4 | . | CASSPGVRVGAQHF | TGTGCCAGCAGTCCGGGCGTGAGGGTGGGTGCCCAGCATTTT
TRBJ2-6 | . | TRBV6-2/TRBV6-3 | . | CASSYGVDSGANVLTF | TGTGCCAGCAGTTACGGGGTCGACTCTGGGGCCAACGTCCTGACTTTC
TRBJ1-4 | few | TRBV7-9 | TRBD1 | CASSLARDRGEKLFF | TGTGCCAGCAGCTTAGCAAGGGACAGGGGCGAAAAACTGTTTTTT
TRBJ1-1 | . | TRBV10-3 | . | CAISPRDGGNTEAFF | TGTGCCATCAGTCCCCGGGACGGGGGGAACACTGAAGCTTTCTTT
TRBJ2-6 | few | TRBV6-5 | . | CASSWQISGANVLTF | TGTGCCAGCAGTTGGCAGATCTCTGGGGCCAACGTCCTGACTTTC
TRBJ2-2 | . | TRBV7-3 | . | CASSLTYGSGELFF | TGTGCCAGCAGCTTAACATACGGGTCCGGGGAGCTGTTTTTT
TRBJ2-2 | few | TRBV7-2 | . | CASSRRGPLNTGELFF | TGTGCCAGCAGCCGGAGGGGACCCCTGAACACCGGGGAGCTGTTTTTT
TRBJ2-3 | few | TRBV24-1 | . | CATSEVRGTQYF | TGTGCCACCAGTGAGGTTCGAGGTACGCAGTATTTT
TRBJ2-7 | . | TRBV20-1 | . | CSAPPSSAGEQYF | TGCAGTGCCCCGCCCTCATCGGCGGGCGAGCAGTACTTC
TRBJ2-7 | . | TRBV12-3/TRBV12-4 | . | CASSPYLSYEQYF | TGTGCCAGCAGTCCGTACTTATCCTACGAGCAGTACTTC
TRBJ2-7 | . | TRBV6-1 | . | CASSARGGRYEQYF | TGTGCCAGCAGTGCTCGCGGGGGCAGGTACGAGCAGTACTTC
TRBJ2-7 | . | TRBV20-1 | TRBD2 | CSASRPGGISYEQYF | TGCAGTGCTAGCCGTCCCGGGGGGATCTCCTACGAGCAGTACTTC
TRBJ2-7 | . | TRBV28 | . | CASSPPPGYEQYF | TGTGCCAGCAGTCCGCCCCCGGGGTACGAGCAGTACTTC
TRBJ2-7 | few | TRBV20-1 | TRBD1 | CSARRTGSYEQYF | TGCAGTGCTAGACGGACAGGTAGCTACGAGCAGTACTTC
TRBJ2-7 | many | TRBV4-3 | TRBD1 | CASSQGAGDRIYEQYF | TGCGCCAGCAGCCAAGGGGCCGGGGACAGAATTTACGAGCAGTACTTC
TRBJ2-3 | few | TRBV20-1 | TRBD2 | CSATRLAGISTDTQYF | TGCAGTGCTACCCGACTAGCGGGAATTAGCACAGATACGCAGTATTTT
TRBJ2-7 | . | TRBV9 | . | CASSVAGGPSYEQYF | TGTGCCAGCAGCGTAGCGGGCGGACCCTCCTACGAGCAGTACTTC
TRBJ1-4 | few | TRBV9 | . | CASSVSPVAELFF | TGTGCCAGCAGCGTCTCCCCGGTGGCTGAACTGTTTTTT
TRBJ1-1 | many | TRBV5-1 | TRBD1 | CASSWGTGGTEAFF | TGCGCCAGCAGCTGGGGAACAGGGGGCACTGAAGCTTTCTTT
TRBJ2-4 | . | TRBV18 | . | CASSPDGAKNIQYF | TGTGCCAGCTCACCAGACGGAGCTAAAAACATTCAGTACTTC
TRBJ2-1 | few | TRBV4-2 | TRBD2 | CASSRPSGGGANNEQFF | TGTGCCAGCAGCCGACCTTCCGGGGGGGGGGCGAACAATGAGCAGTTCTTC
TRBJ2-5 | few | TRBV29-1 | . | CSVQRDYQETQYF | TGCAGCGTTCAACGGGACTACCAAGAGACCCAGTACTTC
TRBJ1-4 | few | TRBV29-1 | TRBD1 | CSAGTGRWGDEKLFF | TGCAGCGCCGGGACAGGGAGATGGGGGGATGAAAAACTGTTTTTT
TRBJ2-1 | many | TRBV20-1 | . | CSALGRYNEQFF | TGCAGTGCTCTGGGTAGATACAATGAGCAGTTCTTC
TRBJ2-1 | . | TRBV28 | . | CASRPRNYNEQFF | TGTGCCAGCAGACCTCGCAATTACAATGAGCAGTTCTTC
TRBJ2-5 | . | TRBV7-6 | . | CASSLLGRQQETQYF | TGTGCCAGCAGCTTATTGGGACGGCAGCAAGAGACCCAGTACTTC
TRBJ2-5 | . | TRBV7-9 | TRBD2 | CASSHHPGLYSETQYF | TGTGCCAGCAGCCATCACCCGGGACTATATTCGGAGACCCAGTACTTC
TRBJ2-3 | many | TRBV5-1 | . | CASSPPGNTDTQYF | TGCGCCAGCAGCCCCCCGGGAAACACAGATACGCAGTATTTT
TRBJ2-1 | few | TRBV12-3/TRBV12-4 | TRBD2 | CASGLAELNEQFF | TGTGCCAGCGGACTAGCGGAACTCAATGAGCAGTTCTTC
TRBJ2-1 | few | TRBV2 | . | CASKIRVAAPTYNEQFF | TGTGCCAGCAAGATCAGAGTAGCGGCGCCGACCTACAATGAGCAGTTCTTC
TRBJ2-1 | . | TRBV4-3 | TRBD2 | CASSQTGTSSRFF | TGCGCCAGCAGCCAGACCGGGACTAGCTCTCGGTTCTTC
TRBJ1-4 | . | TRBV4-3 | . | CASSQEFEGGATNEKLFF | TGCGCCAGCAGCCAAGAGTTTGAGGGGGGCGCAACTAATGAAAAACTGTTTTTT
TRBJ2-3 | . | TRBV2 | . | CASLEDTQYF | TGTGCCAGCCTCGAAGATACGCAGTATTTT
TRBJ2-3 | . | TRBV20-1 | TRBD1 | CSASLGQSYTDTQYF | TGCAGTGCTAGTTTGGGACAGTCTTACACAGATACGCAGTATTTT
TRBJ2-1 | . | TRBV6-2/TRBV6-3 | . | CASSYQGSSYNEQFF | TGTGCCAGCAGTTACCAGGGCAGCTCCTACAATGAGCAGTTCTTC
TRBJ2-1 | . | TRBV20-1 | . | CSAPTKQAYNEQFF | TGCAGTGCTCCGACTAAACAAGCTTACAATGAGCAGTTCTTC
TRBJ2-5 | . | TRBV20-1 | TRBD2 | CSSSGGAGRETQYF | TGCAGTTCTAGCGGGGGGGCCGGGCGAGAGACCCAGTACTTC
TRBJ2-2 | . | TRBV12-3/TRBV12-4 | . | CASSPGGGRLRTGELFF | TGTGCCAGCAGTCCAGGCGGGGGCAGGTTGAGGACCGGGGAGCTGTTTTTT
TRBJ2-3 | . | TRBV20-1 | . | CSGLVRIFSTDTQYF | TGCAGTGGGTTGGTCAGGATTTTTAGCACAGATACGCAGTATTTT
TRBJ2-2 | . | TRBV2 | . | CASSPLIPQGSTGELFF | TGTGCCAGCAGCCCTCTCATCCCGCAGGGAAGCACCGGGGAGCTGTTTTTT
TRBJ2-5 | many | TRBV28 | . | CASSSPLGVAQYF | TGTGCCAGCAGTTCCCCCCTTGGGGTGGCCCAGTACTTC
TRBJ2-7 | . | TRBV6-2/TRBV6-3 | . | CASSFPTNRGLSYEQYF | TGTGCCAGCAGTTTCCCCACAAACAGGGGACTTTCGTACGAGCAGTACTTC